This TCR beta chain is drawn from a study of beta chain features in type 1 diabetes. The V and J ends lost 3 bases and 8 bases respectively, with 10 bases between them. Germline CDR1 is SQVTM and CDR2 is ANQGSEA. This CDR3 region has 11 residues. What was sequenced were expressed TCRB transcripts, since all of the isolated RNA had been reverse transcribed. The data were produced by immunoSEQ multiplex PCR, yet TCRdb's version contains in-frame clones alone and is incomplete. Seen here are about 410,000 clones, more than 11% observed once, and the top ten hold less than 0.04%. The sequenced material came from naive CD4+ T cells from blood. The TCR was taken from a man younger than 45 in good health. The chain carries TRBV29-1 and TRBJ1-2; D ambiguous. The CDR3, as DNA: TGCAGCGTTGATAGGGTACGGGGCTACACCTTC. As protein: CSVDRVRGYTF.